This T cell receptor (beta chain) was observed in a study of blood T cell repertoires in COVID-19. For the study at large: Samples representing acute and convalescent COVID-19 were sourced from the United States, Italy and Spain. PBMCs, B-cell-depleted T cells, or T cells provided the cDNA or gDNA that made up the material.

With 0 bases clipped from V and 4 bases from J, the junction kept 5 bases outside the gene matches. Germline V gene sequence: CDR1 SEHNR, CDR2 FQNEAQ (reference sequence). CDR3 size: 16 residues. Per the authors' pipeline: Estimation of nucleated cell counts relied on the amplification of reference gene primers. Generated by immunoSEQ multiplex PCR, the TCRdb table keeps only in-frame clones and is missing some. Clone size and V and J calls were adopted from that table, with D and trimming inferred from the DNA. The sample records a few hundred thousand clones, 75% to 85% being singletons. Sequencing was performed on peripheral blood. This chain links TRBV7-9 with TRBJ1-4, with TRBD1 identical over 7 bases. The source is a human donor in a cohort sampled during active COVID-19. The CDR3 loop reads CASSLAFTGVNEKLFF. The CDR3 DNA sequence: TGTGCCAGCAGCTTAGCGTTTACAGGGGTTAATGAAAAACTGTTTTTT.